This T cell receptor beta chain was captured in a study of CD8 T cells in Susac syndrome. It was with random hexamers that roughly 0.5 to 1 ug RNA was reverse transcribed. TCR beta CDR3 was amplified by immunoSEQ multiplex PCR. This amplification extended across 54 Vbeta and 13 Jbeta segments. Via MiXCR, TCRdb re-called the immunoSEQ multiplex PCR reads, giving one row per CDR3 protein. The sample consists of some 100,000 distinct CDR3 sequences, approximately 96% of them appearing once. The CDR3 runs to 12 residues. CDR1 and CDR2 from the germline V gene are DFQATT and SNEGSKA (reference sequence). The V end lost 4 bases, the J end lost 0 bases, and 4 bases lay between the germline ends. Sequencing targeted TCR beta in blood CD8+ and CD4+ T cells.

Specimen: CD4+ T cells from PBMCs. The source of this sequence is a human donor in good health. J is TRBJ1-5 and V is TRBV20-1; D gene uncertain. CDR3 sequence reads: CSATNSNQPQHF. As DNA, the CDR3 is TGCAGTGCTACTAATAGCAATCAGCCCCAGCATTTT.